One and the same sample provided the 9 T cell receptor beta chains below, sequenced in a study of post-analysis software for immune sequencing data. Broader study findings: Higher frequency in patients than in controls was seen for about five TRBV segments, with TRBV5-6, TRBV5-1 and TRBV20-1 among them.

No antigen is known for these receptors. TCR beta libraries were prepared from cDNA with unique molecular identifiers. TCRdb itself ran the PCR reads through MiXCR, one entry per CDR3 protein. There are about 810,000 distinct CDR3 sequences in the sample; approximately 50% occur only once, and under 6% lies in the top ten. The sample taken for sequencing was blood. These receptor sequences come from a girl under 18 with multiple sclerosis.

This clonotype has more than one count but fewer than ten. V and J are TRBV5-1 and TRBJ1-2; 7 nucleotides align to TRBD1. V shed 1 base and J 7 bases; nucleotides not matched to a gene: 28. Germline CDR1 SGHRS, CDR2 YFSETQ. The CDR3 covers 21 residues. CDR3 region: CASSLNILGQPLTMVSVGYTF. DNA of the CDR3: TGCGCCAGCAGCTTGAATATTCTGGGACAGCCCCTAACTATGGTCTCGGTTGGCTACACCTTC.

The genes are TRBV7-9 and TRBJ2-6, with TRBD2 identical over 11 bases. This CDR3 comprises 17 residues. V lost 6 bases to trimming and J lost 0 bases; unmatched junction nucleotides: 4. Germline values: CDR1 SEHNR, CDR2 FQNEAQ (reference sequence). The CDR3 nucleotides read TGTGCCAGCAGTCCGACTAGCGGGGTCTCTGGGGCCAACGTCCTGACTTTC. It yields the protein CASSPTSGVSGANVLTF.

This chain links TRBV29-1 with TRBJ2-4; either TRBD1 or TRBD2 may supply D (5 bases each). The J call is in doubt because the DNA end fits TRBJ2-7 better. Germline V gene lookup returns CDR1 SQVTM and CDR2 ANQGSEA. The CDR3 consists of 14 residues. The CDR3 DNA reads TGCAGCGTTGAAACTCCAGGGAGCTCCTACGAGCAGTACTTC. As protein: CSVETPGSSYEQYF.

Note on this clonotype: This may arise from a read error, as a much more abundant clone is one base away. J is TRBJ2-7 and V is TRBV7-3; TRBD2 agrees at 11 bases. The V gene's germline CDR1 is SGHTA and CDR2 FQGTGA. There are 15 residues in the CDR3. The V and J ends lost 2 bases and 7 bases, in that order; junction bases with no gene match: 7. The CDR3 spells CASSLVAGGSNEQYF. The CDR3 coding sequence is TGTGCCAGCAGCTTAGTAGCGGGGGGGAGCAATGAGCAGTACTTC. The whole variable domain, filled in from reference TRBV7-3 and TRBJ2-7, reads GAGVSQTPSNKVTEKGKYVELRCDPISGHTALYWYRQSLGQGPEFLIYFQGTGAADDSGLPNDRFFAVRPEGSVSTLKIQRTERGDSAVYLCASSLVAGGSNEQYFGPGTRLTVT.

The gene calls are TRBV29-1 and TRBJ1-1; D is unclear. V lost 3 bases and J lost 3, with 8 bases in between. The germline V gene has CDR1 SQVTM and CDR2 ANQGSEA. CDR3 size: 12 residues. The CDR3 DNA is TGCAGCGTTGACTGGGCGGACACTGAAGCTTTCTTT. This gives the protein CSVDWADTEAFF.

V usage is TRBV7-9 and J usage is TRBJ2-1, with D hard to call. The CDR3 loop spans 15 amino acids. Trimming cost V 10 bases and J 6 bases, with 22 bases left between them. The germline V gene encodes CDR1 SEHNR and CDR2 FQNEAQ (reference sequence). The CDR3: CAIRGVAENRNEQFF. CDR3 nucleotide sequence: TGTGCCATCCGTGGCGTTGCGGAAAATCGCAATGAGCAGTTCTTC. The entire variable domain, with the rest obtained from reference TRBV7-9 and TRBJ2-1, is as follows: DTGVSQNPRHKITKRGQNVTFRCDPISEHNRLYWYRQTLGQGPEFLTYFQNEAQLEKSRLLSDRFSAERPKGSFSTLEIQRTEQGDSAMYLCAIRGVAENRNEQFFGPGTRLTVL.

This clonotype is a singleton in its sample. This rearrangement joins TRBV12-3 or TRBV12-4 to TRBJ2-5, with D tentatively TRBD1 or TRBD2 (5 bases each). Deletions cut 5 bases from V and 10 bases from J, with 26 bases between. The CDR3 totals 16 residues. CDR3 DNA sequence: TGTGCCAGCAGTACGGGGCATAAAATGGGGCAAGAGGGCCAGTACTTC. Translated, it gives CASSTGHKMGQEGQYF.

This clonotype was observed once. The rearrangement links TRBV20-1 to TRBJ1-5, with 8 bases matching TRBD1. CDR1 DFQATT and CDR2 SNEGSKA come from the germline V gene (reference sequence). CDR3 length equals 17 residues. The junction had 11 bases not matched to a gene; V was cut back by 3 bases and J by 1 base. Written as DNA, the CDR3 is TGCAGTGCTAGCGGACAGGGTGGGTATTGGAGCAATCAGCCCCAGCATTTT. Its protein product is CSASGQGGYWSNQPQHF.

The chain combines TRBV6-1 with TRBJ2-4; D is uncertain. Germline V CDR1 and CDR2: MNHNS, SASEGT. V lost 6 bases to trimming and J lost 13 bases, with 22 bases between them. The CDR3 totals 14 residues. CDR3 sequence: CASSLGPPRGLQYF. As DNA, the CDR3 is TGTGCCAGCAGCCTAGGACCCCCCCGCGGCCTACAGTACTTC.